The sequence of this T cell receptor (beta chain) was determined in a study of blood T cell repertoires in COVID-19. Study in general: Donors in the United States, Italy and Spain gave samples during acute or convalescent COVID-19. T cells, B-cell-depleted T cells, or PBMCs provided the cDNA or gDNA that served as material.

In the source study's methods: Researchers report that nucleated cell counts were estimated from reference gene primer amplification. The protocol was immunoSEQ multiplex PCR, while the TCRdb copy is restricted to in-frame clones and leaves out a portion. V and J calls and clone size come straight from that table; D and trimming were deduced from the DNA. The data contain a few hundred thousand clones, roughly 85% of them singletons. Trimming shortened V by 0 bases and J by 6 bases, and 12 bases separated the two germline ends. CDR3 size: 14 residues. Germline V lookup: CDR1 SGHRS, CDR2 YFSETQ. This chain joins TRBV5-1 and TRBJ1-2; maybe TRBD1 (5 bases). This receptor was identified in a woman aged 80 or older with acute or convalescent COVID-19. Input material: peripheral blood. In nucleotides, the CDR3 is TGCGCCAGCAGCTTGGCGACAGCTGGAAATGGCTACACCTTC. Encoded protein: CASSLATAGNGYTF.